This is a list of T cell receptor beta chains from one sample in a study of blood T cell repertoires in COVID-19. Produced via immunoSEQ multiplex PCR; TCRdb's table is partial and in-frame only. The data hold roughly 130,000 clones, with roughly 89% observed a single time. Source material: PBMCs or T cells enriched from blood (not recorded which). The receptors originated from a woman in her 30s who had recovered from COVID-19. CDR3s leave out the opening cysteine and the closing phenylalanine or tryptophan. D genes are given only for firm matches.

d_gene,v_gene,j_gene,CDR3aa
.,TRBV28,TRBJ1-1,ASSLGGAMNTEAF
.,TRBV12-3/TRBV12-4,TRBJ1-5,ASSAAGNQPQH
TRBD2,TRBV4-1,TRBJ2-7,ASSQPPSGINEQY
.,TRBV18,TRBJ2-2,ASSPGPTTTGELF
.,TRBV5-1,TRBJ2-3,ASGRGDTDTQY
TRBD1,TRBV7-3,TRBJ2-3,ASSPTGAKDTQY
.,TRBV27,TRBJ1-4,ASTYSPEEKLF
TRBD1,TRBV5-1,TRBJ1-6,ASSLDRQGGSPLH
.,TRBV5-4,TRBJ1-6,ASSSGQSYNSPLH
TRBD2,TRBV20-1,TRBJ2-7,SASGTSGVQYEQY
TRBD1,TRBV3-1/TRBV3-2,TRBJ1-2,ASTTGGFRGYT
TRBD1,TRBV2,TRBJ2-1,ASRGGQGYNEQF
TRBD2,TRBV3-1/TRBV3-2,TRBJ2-2,ASSPGLAGDLNTGELF
TRBD1,TRBV5-1,TRBJ2-1,ASRTTGGAQNNEQF
TRBD2,TRBV9,TRBJ2-3,ASSALAGGLGLADTQY
.,TRBV18,TRBJ1-4,ASRTEINEKLF
TRBD2,TRBV24-1,TRBJ2-5,ATSDPPGLAGVWTETQY
.,TRBV15,TRBJ1-5,ATSRRGQPQH
.,TRBV24-1,TRBJ2-5,ATSPVGAETQY
TRBD1,TRBV18,TRBJ2-7,ASSPGTGPYEQY
TRBD1,TRBV15,TRBJ2-7,ATSRDLFQGAIYEQY
TRBD2,TRBV5-4,TRBJ2-1,ASSLDLLAGDEQF
TRBD2,TRBV11-1,TRBJ2-2,ASSGGVSTGELF
.,TRBV4-2,TRBJ2-7,ASSQDEGQYYEQY
TRBD1,TRBV19,TRBJ1-6,ASSTGGNNSPLH
.,TRBV27,TRBJ1-5,ASSFLGIGGNNQPQH
TRBD2,TRBV19,TRBJ2-3,ASSLGLAENTDTQY
.,TRBV6-2/TRBV6-3,TRBJ1-3,ASSRTVRVSSGNTIY
TRBD1,TRBV6-2/TRBV6-3,TRBJ2-7,ASSSRQGRYEQY
TRBD1,TRBV7-2,TRBJ1-2,ASSFDGTVYGYT
.,TRBV7-2,TRBJ1-5,ASSPDGRSNQPQH
TRBD1,TRBV28,TRBJ2-1,ASTTTGAIEQF
.,TRBV12-3/TRBV12-4,TRBJ2-1,ASSAWTREQF
.,TRBV4-1,TRBJ1-2,ASSQIGRFNYGYT
TRBD2,TRBV11-2,TRBJ2-7,ASSLVTSAPYEQY
TRBD1,TRBV7-9,TRBJ2-3,ASRDTGVPDTQY
TRBD2,TRBV4-3,TRBJ2-1,ASSHSPGRAGYNEQF
.,TRBV5-1,TRBJ2-1,ASSSSRGTYNEQF
.,TRBV7-8,TRBJ1-2,ASSLGSGGYGYT
.,TRBV4-2,TRBJ2-3,ASSQGGGPVGYDTQY
.,TRBV19,TRBJ1-5,ASIPDFGSNQPQH
.,TRBV11-2,TRBJ2-7,ASSLGAGPEYEQY
.,TRBV2,TRBJ1-5,ASRGGGVSNQPQH
.,TRBV18,TRBJ2-5,ASSPSDSTETQY
.,TRBV10-2,TRBJ2-1,ASKLSSYNEQF
TRBD1,TRBV4-1,TRBJ2-5,ASSQPDRVGETQY
TRBD1,TRBV10-3,TRBJ2-7,AISEERTGDGKISYEQY
TRBD2,TRBV6-5,TRBJ2-7,ASRVGTSGYEQY
.,TRBV27,TRBJ1-4,ASSLSAGRYKLF
TRBD1,TRBV2,TRBJ2-5,ASPGTGETQY
TRBD1,TRBV11-3,TRBJ2-2,ASSLWTGGHGELF
TRBD2,TRBV5-4,TRBJ2-3,ASSFGNLAGGTDTQY